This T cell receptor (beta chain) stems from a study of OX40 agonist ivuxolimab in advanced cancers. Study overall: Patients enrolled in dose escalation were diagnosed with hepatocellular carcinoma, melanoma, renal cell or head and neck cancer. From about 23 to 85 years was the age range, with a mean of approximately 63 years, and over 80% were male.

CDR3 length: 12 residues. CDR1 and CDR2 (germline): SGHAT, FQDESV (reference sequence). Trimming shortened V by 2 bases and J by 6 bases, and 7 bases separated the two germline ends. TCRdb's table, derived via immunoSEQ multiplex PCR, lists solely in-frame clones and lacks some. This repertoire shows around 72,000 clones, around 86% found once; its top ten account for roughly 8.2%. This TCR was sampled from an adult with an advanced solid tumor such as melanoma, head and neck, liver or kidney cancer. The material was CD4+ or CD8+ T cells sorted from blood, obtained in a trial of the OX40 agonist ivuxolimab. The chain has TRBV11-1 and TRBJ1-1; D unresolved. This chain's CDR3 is CASSLYESEAFF. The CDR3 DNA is TGTGCCAGCAGCTTATACGAGTCTGAAGCTTTCTTT. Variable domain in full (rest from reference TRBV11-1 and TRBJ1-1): EAEVAQSPRYKITEKSQAVAFWCDPISGHATLYWYRQILGQGPELLVQFQDESVVDDSQLPKDRFSAERLKGVDSTLKIQPAELGDSAMYLCASSLYESEAFFGQGTRLTVV.